This TCR beta chain was observed in a study of long-term antiretroviral therapy in people with HIV. The overall study: Collection of the earliest samples took place about a decade ahead of the 2015 immediate-ART recommendation.

Between the trimmed V and J ends, which lost 3 bases and 1 base, there was a span of 9 bases. Germline V gene lookup returns CDR1 SGHVS and CDR2 FQNEAQ. The CDR3 is 14 amino acids. Concerning this clone itself: The antigen is not known.

It was version v3.0 of the immunoSEQ assay that was run at survey level. Only in-frame clones appear in the TCRdb table, and some are missing; sequencing was by immunoSEQ multiplex PCR. The sample lists some 34,000 clones, roughly 95% occurring once. Whole-study findings and limits: Post-ART, diversity grew, though it stayed under transplant donor control levels. The range of CDR3 lengths in HIV repertoires proved narrower than that found in controls.

The receptor comes from a man younger than 40 with HIV. J is TRBJ1-2 and V is TRBV7-8, with D hard to call. The sequenced sample was unsorted PBMCs, obtained roughly 6.9 years after starting antiretroviral therapy. Here the CDR3 DNA reads TGTGCCAGCAGCTTGGAGGTTTTTAACTATGGCTACACCTTC. This encodes CASSLEVFNYGYTF.